Presented here are 2 T cell receptor beta chains from one specimen sequenced in a study of regulatory T cells in long-lasting Graves disease. Building the TCR beta libraries relied on iRepertoire HTBI primers, and CDR3 regions underwent Arm-PCR. TCRdb re-derived calls from the multiplex PCR reads in MiXCR, one entry per CDR3 protein. The sample contains around 450,000 distinct CDR3 sequences, roughly 21% of which appear only once. Regarding time point: persistent/refractory GD, antithyroid drugs over 5 years with positive TRAb. With RNA extracted from PBMCs as input, the TCR library was made. The specimen was peripheral blood mononuclear cells (PBMCs), collected when the disease was refractory, from a patient treated with antithyroid drugs. These receptor sequences come from a female donor with Graves disease.

The J gene is TRBJ2-7, the V gene TRBV6-2 or TRBV6-3; D unclear. From germline, CDR1 is MNHEY and CDR2 SVGEGT. CDR3 size: 13 residues. Trimming took off 4 bases at V and 2 bases at J, with 9 bases between the two ends. CDR3 protein: CASSLNTAYEQYF. In DNA, the CDR3 is TGTGCCAGCAGTTTGAACACAGCCTACGAGCAGTACTTC.

The chain recombines TRBV9 with TRBJ1-2; the match to TRBD1 covers 9 bases. J lost 4 bases, V lost 4 bases, and 11 bases had no gene match. The CDR3 runs 16 residues. The germline gives CDR1 SGDLS, CDR2 YYNGEE. The CDR3 sequence: CASSRGGQGVGYGYTF. The CDR3 DNA reads TGTGCCAGCAGCAGAGGGGGACAGGGAGTTGGCTATGGCTACACCTTC.